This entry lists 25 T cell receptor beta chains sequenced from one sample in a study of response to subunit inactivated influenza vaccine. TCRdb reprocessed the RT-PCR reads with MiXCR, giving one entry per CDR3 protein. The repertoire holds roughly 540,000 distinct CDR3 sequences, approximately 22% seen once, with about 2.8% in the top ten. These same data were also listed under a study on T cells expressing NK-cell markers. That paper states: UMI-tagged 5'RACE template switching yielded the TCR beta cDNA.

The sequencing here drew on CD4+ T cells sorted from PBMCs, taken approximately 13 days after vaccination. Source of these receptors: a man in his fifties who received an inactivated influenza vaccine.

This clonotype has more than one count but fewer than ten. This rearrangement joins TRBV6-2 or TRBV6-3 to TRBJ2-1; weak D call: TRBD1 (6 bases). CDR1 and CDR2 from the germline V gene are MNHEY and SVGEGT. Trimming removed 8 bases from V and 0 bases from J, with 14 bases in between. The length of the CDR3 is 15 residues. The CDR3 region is CASEAGTHSYNEQFF. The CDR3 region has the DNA TGTGCCAGCGAAGCCGGGACACACTCCTACAATGAGCAGTTCTTC.

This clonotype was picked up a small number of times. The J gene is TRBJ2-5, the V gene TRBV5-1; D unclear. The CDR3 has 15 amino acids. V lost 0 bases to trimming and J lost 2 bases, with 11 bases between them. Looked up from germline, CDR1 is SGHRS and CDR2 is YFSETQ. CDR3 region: CASSLASASQETQYF. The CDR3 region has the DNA TGCGCCAGCAGCTTGGCCTCGGCCAGTCAAGAGACCCAGTACTTC.

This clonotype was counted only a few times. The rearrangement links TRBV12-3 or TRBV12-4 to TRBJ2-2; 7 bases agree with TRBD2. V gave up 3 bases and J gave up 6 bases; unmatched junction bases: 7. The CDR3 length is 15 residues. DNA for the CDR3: TGTGCCAGCAGTTTTTGGCAGGGAGGGGCCGGGGAGCTGTTTTTT. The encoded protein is CASSFWQGGAGELFF.

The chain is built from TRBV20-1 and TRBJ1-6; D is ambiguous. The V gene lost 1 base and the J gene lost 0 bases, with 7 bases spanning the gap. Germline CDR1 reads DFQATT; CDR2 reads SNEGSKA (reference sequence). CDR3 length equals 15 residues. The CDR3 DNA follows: TGCAGTGCTAGAGCGGGAAGCTCCTATAATTCACCCCTCCACTTT. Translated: CSARAGSSYNSPLHF.

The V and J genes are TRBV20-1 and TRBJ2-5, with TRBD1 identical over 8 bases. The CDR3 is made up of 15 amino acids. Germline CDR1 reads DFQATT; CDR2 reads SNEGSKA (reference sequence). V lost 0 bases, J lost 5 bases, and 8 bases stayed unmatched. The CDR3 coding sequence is TGCAGTGCTAGAGATGGGGGCAGGGGGCTGGAGACCCAGTACTTC. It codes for CSARDGGRGLETQYF.

The CDR3 protein is CAIRRRNNSPLHF. The CDR3 DNA reads TGTGCCATCAGACGGAGAAATAATTCACCCCTCCACTTT. This sequence joins TRBV10-3 and TRBJ1-6, with D uncertain. V was trimmed by 6 bases and J by 5 bases, leaving 8 bases between them. The CDR3 covers 13 residues. Germline V gene lookup returns CDR1 ENHRY and CDR2 SYGVKD.

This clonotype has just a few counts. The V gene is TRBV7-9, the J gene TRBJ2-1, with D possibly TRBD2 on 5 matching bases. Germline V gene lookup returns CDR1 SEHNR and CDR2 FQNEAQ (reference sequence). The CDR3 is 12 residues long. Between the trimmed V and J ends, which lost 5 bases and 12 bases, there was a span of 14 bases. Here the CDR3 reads CASSRLLASQFF. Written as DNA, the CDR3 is TGTGCCAGCAGCCGCCTCCTAGCTTCGCAGTTCTTC.

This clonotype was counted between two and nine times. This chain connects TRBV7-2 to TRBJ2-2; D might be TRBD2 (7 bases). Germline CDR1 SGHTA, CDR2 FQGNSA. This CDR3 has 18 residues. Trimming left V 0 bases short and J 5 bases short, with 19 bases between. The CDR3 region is CASSLAPGGGRGTGELFF. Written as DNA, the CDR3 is TGTGCCAGCAGCTTAGCGCCGGGCGGGGGCCGAGGAACCGGGGAGCTGTTTTTT.

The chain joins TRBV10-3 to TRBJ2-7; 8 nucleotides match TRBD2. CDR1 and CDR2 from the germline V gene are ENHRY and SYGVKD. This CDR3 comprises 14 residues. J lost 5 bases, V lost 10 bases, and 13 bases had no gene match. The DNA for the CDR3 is TGTGCCACCAGACCCACGCGGGGGGTTAACGAGCAGTACTTC. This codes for CATRPTRGVNEQYF.

The CDR3: CSARPPANQETQYF. In DNA, the CDR3 is TGCAGTGCTAGACCACCCGCCAACCAAGAGACCCAGTACTTC. The rearrangement links TRBV20-1 to TRBJ2-5; no definite D call. This CDR3 contains 14 residues. Germline values: CDR1 DFQATT, CDR2 SNEGSKA (reference sequence). V gave up 2 bases and J gave up 0 bases, with 10 bases separating them.

As DNA, the CDR3 is TGCGCCAGCAGCCGCGGGGAGGGGATGGGCAATCAGCCCCAGCATTTT. Amino acids: CASSRGEGMGNQPQHF. This rearrangement joins TRBV4-1 to TRBJ1-5; D possibly corresponds to TRBD1 (5 bases). CDR1 is MGHRA and CDR2 is YSYEKL in the germline V gene. The ends were cut back, 4 bases at V and 2 bases at J, with 15 bases in the middle. CDR3 length: 16 amino acids.

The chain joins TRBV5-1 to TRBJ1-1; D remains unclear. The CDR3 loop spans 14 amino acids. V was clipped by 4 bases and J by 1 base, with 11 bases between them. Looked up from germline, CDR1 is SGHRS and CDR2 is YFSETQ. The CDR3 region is CASSGFSSNTEAFF. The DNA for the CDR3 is TGCGCCAGCAGCGGGTTCAGCTCGAACACTGAAGCTTTCTTT.

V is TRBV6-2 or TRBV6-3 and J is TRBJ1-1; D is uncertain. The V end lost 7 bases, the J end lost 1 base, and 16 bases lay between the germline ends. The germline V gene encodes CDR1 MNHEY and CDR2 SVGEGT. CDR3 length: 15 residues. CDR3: CASTPVAGRNTEAFF. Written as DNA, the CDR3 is TGTGCCAGCACCCCAGTCGCGGGGAGGAACACTGAAGCTTTCTTT.

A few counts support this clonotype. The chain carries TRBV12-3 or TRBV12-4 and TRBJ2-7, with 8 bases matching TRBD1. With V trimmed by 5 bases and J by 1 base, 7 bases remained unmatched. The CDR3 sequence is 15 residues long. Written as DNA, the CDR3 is TGTGCCAGCAGTGGGACAGGTATGCGGTCCTACGAGCAGTACTTC. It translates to CASSGTGMRSYEQYF.

The CDR3, as DNA: TGCGCCAGCAGCTTGGGGGCTAGCGGGAGCACAGATACGCAGTATTTT. Translating it yields CASSLGASGSTDTQYF. This chain joins TRBV5-1 and TRBJ2-3, with TRBD2 matching 8 bases. J was trimmed by 0 bases and V by 0 bases; bases with no gene match: 3. In germline, CDR1 is SGHRS, CDR2 YFSETQ. CDR3 length equals 16 residues.

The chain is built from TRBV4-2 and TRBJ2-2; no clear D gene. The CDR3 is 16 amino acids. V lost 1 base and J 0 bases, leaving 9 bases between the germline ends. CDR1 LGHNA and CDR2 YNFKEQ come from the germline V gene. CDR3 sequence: CASSQAMSSNTGELFF. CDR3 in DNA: TGTGCCAGCAGCCAAGCGATGAGCTCGAACACCGGGGAGCTGTTTTTT.

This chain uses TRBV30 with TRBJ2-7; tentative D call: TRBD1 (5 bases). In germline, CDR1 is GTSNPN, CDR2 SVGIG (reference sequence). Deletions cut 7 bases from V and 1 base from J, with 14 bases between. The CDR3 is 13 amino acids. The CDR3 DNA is TGTGCCTTGACAGCCACTCTTTCCTACGAGCAGTACTTC. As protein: CALTATLSYEQYF.

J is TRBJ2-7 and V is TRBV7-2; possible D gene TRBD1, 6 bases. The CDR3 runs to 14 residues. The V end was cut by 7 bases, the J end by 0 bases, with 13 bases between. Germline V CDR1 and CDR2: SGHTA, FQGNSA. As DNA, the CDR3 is TGTGCCAGCAAACAGGGTAGCCACTCCTACGAGCAGTACTTC. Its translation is CASKQGSHSYEQYF. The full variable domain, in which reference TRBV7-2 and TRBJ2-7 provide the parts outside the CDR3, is GAGVSQSPSNKVTEKGKDVELRCDPISGHTALYWYRQSLGQGLEFLIYFQGNSAPDKSGLPSDRFSAERTGGSVSTLTIQRTQQEDSAVYLCASKQGSHSYEQYFGPGTRLTVT.

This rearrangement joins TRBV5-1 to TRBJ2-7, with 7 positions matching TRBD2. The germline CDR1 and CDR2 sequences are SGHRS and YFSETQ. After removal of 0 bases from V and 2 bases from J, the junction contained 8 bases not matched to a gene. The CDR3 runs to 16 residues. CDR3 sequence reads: CASSLAGGLSAYEQYF. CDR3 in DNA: TGCGCCAGCAGCTTGGCGGGGGGACTAAGCGCCTACGAGCAGTACTTC. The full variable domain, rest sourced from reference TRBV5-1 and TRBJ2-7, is KAGVTQTPRYLIKTRGQQVTLSCSPISGHRSVSWYQQTPGQGLQFLFEYFSETQRNKGNFPGRFSGRQFSNSRSEMNVSTLELGDSALYLCASSLAGGLSAYEQYFGPGTRLTVT.

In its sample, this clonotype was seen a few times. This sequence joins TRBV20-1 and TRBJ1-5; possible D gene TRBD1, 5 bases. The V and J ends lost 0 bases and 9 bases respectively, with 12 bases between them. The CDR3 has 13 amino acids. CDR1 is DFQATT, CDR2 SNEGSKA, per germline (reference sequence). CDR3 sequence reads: CSARDQGPGPQHF. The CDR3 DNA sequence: TGCAGTGCTAGAGATCAGGGCCCGGGGCCCCAGCATTTT.

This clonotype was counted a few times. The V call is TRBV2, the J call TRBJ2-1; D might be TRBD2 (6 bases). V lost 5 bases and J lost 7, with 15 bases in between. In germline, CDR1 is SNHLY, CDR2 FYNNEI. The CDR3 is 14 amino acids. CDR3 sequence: CASSRMGGSNEQFF. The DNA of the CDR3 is TGTGCCAGCAGTCGTATGGGGGGATCGAATGAGCAGTTCTTC. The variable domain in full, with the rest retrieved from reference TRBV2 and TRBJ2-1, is EPEVTQTPSHQVTQMGQEVILRCVPISNHLYFYWYRQILGQKVEFLVSFYNNEISEKSEIFDDQFSVERPDGSNFTLKIRSTKLEDSAMYFCASSRMGGSNEQFFGPGTRLTVL.

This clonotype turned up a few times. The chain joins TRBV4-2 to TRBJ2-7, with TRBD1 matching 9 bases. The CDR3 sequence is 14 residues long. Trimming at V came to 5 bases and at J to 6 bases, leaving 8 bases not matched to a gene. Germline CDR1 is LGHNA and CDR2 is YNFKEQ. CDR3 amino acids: CASSSGTGQAEQYF. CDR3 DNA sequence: TGTGCCAGCAGCTCCGGGACAGGGCAGGCCGAGCAGTACTTC.

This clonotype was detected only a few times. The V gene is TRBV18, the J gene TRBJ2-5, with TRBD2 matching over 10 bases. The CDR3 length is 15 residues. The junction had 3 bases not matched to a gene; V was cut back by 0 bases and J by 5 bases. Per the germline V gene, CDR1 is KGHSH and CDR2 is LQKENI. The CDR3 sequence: CASSPPGLALETQYF. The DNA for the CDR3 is TGTGCCAGCTCACCACCGGGACTAGCGTTGGAGACCCAGTACTTC.

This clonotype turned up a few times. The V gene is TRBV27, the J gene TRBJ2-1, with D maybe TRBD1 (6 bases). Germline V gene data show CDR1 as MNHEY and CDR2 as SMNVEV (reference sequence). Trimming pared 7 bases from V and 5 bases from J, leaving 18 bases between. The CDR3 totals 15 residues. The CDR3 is CASMSLGAGHNEQFF. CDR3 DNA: TGTGCCAGCATGAGTTTGGGGGCAGGCCACAATGAGCAGTTCTTC.

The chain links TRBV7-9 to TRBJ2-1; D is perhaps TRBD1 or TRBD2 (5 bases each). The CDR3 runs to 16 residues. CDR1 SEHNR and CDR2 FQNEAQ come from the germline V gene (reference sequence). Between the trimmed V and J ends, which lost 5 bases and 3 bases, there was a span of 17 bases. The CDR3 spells CASSKGLSGHYNEQFF. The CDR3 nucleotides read TGTGCCAGCAGCAAAGGGTTGTCGGGGCACTACAATGAGCAGTTCTTC.